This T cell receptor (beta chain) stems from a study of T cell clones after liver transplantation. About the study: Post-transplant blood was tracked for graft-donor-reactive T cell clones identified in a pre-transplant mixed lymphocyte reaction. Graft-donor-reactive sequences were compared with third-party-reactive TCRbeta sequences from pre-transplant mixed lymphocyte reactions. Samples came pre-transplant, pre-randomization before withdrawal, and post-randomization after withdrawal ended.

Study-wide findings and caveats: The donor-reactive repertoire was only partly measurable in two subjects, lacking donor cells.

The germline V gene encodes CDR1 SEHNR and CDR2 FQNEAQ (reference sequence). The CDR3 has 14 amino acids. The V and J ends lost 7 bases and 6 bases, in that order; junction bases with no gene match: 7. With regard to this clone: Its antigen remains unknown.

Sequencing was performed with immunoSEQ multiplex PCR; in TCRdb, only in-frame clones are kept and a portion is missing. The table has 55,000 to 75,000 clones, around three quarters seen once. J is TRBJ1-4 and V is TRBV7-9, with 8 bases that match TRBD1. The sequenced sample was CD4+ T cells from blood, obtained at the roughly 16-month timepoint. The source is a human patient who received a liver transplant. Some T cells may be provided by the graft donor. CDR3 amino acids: CASTVTGGDEKLFF. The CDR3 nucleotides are TGTGCCAGCACCGTAACAGGGGGGGATGAAAAACTGTTTTTT.